Below are 18 T cell receptor beta chains sequenced from a single sample in a study of Graves' ophthalmopathy and Graves' hyperthyroidism. Investigators amplified TCR beta CDR3 regions from RNA transcripts. Second-round multiplex PCR came after first-round RT-PCR with HTBI primers. One entry per CDR3 protein results from TCRdb running MiXCR on the multiplex PCR reads. The profile shows 400,000 to 500,000 distinct CDR3 sequences, roughly 21% of them singletons. The material sequenced was peripheral blood. The receptor set was obtained from a woman aged 18 to 35 with stable Graves' hyperthyroidism.

This clonotype appeared a few times. It may be a read error: a sequence one base away is much more abundant. The rearrangement uses TRBV10-1 and TRBJ1-1; the D is unclear. The CDR3 has 14 amino acids. Per the germline V gene, CDR1 is WNHNN and CDR2 is SYGVQD (reference sequence). The CDR3: CASSAPPFDTEACF. The CDR3 nucleotides read TGCGCCAGCAGTGCACCCCCCTTTGACACTGAAGCTTGCTTT.

This clonotype has a count of ten or more. This sequence joins TRBV24-1 and TRBJ2-5; 11 bases fit TRBD1. CDR3 length: 16 amino acids. After removal of 2 bases from V and 3 bases from J, the junction contained 4 bases not matched to a gene. Germline V gene sequence: CDR1 KGHDR, CDR2 SFDVKD. In DNA, the CDR3 is TGTGCCACCAGTGATTGGGGACAGGGGGGTGAAGAGACCCAGTACTTC. This gives the protein CATSDWGQGGEETQYF.

In its sample, this clonotype was seen many times. The chain couples TRBV7-3 to TRBJ2-5, with 10 bases fitting TRBD2. The CDR3 has 19 residues. CDR1 is SGHTA, CDR2 FQGTGA, per germline. With 1 base clipped from V and 2 bases from J, the junction kept 13 bases outside the gene matches. The CDR3 region has the DNA TGTGCCAGCAGCTTAAGAGGCGGTAGCGGGAGGCTGGGGCAAGAGACCCAGTACTTC. Translating gives CASSLRGGSGRLGQETQYF.

This chain uses TRBV6-1 with TRBJ2-5, with TRBD1 matching over 7 bases. The CDR3 loop spans 15 amino acids. Losses at the gene ends were 8 bases for V and 4 bases for J; bases not matched to a gene: 13. The germline V gene encodes CDR1 MNHNS and CDR2 SASEGT. CDR3 DNA: TGTGCCAGCCTTGAGGGCCTGAGGGGGCGAGAGACCCAGTACTTC. Amino acids: CASLEGLRGRETQYF.

This clonotype showed up many times. The chain combines TRBV29-1 with TRBJ2-7, with 10 bases fitting TRBD1. The CDR3 is 14 residues long. Germline CDR1 SQVTM, CDR2 ANQGSEA. Trimming cost V 4 bases and J 6 bases; bases outside gene matches: 9. CDR3 protein: CSVARTGGRGEQYF. CDR3 in DNA: TGCAGCGTTGCAAGGACAGGGGGACGCGGCGAGCAGTACTTC.

This clonotype was observed many times. V is TRBV30 and J is TRBJ1-5; D is unresolved. Germline CDR1 is GTSNPN and CDR2 is SVGIG (reference sequence). This CDR3 spans 14 amino acids. The V and J ends lost 2 bases and 1 base respectively, with 9 bases between them. CDR3 coding DNA: TGTGCCTGGAGTATGGGCAGGAGCAATCAGCCCCAGCATTTT. This gives the protein CAWSMGRSNQPQHF. The full variable domain, in which reference TRBV30 and TRBJ1-5 provide the parts outside the CDR3, is SQTIHQWPATLVQPVGSPLSLECTVEGTSNPNLYWYRQAAGRGLQLLFYSVGIGQISSEVPQNLSASRPQDRQFILSSKKLLLSDSGFYLCAWSMGRSNQPQHFGDGTRLSIL.

This clonotype was seen a single time. At one end, the junction sequence differs from germline, possibly due to a read error. This rearrangement joins TRBV19 to TRBJ2-5, with TRBD1 matching 9 bases. The V gene's germline CDR1 is LNHDA and CDR2 SQIVND (reference sequence). The CDR3 has 13 residues. CDR3 loop: CVSSRDREETQYF. CDR3 in DNA: TGTGTCAGTAGTCGGGACAGGGAAGAGACCCAGTACTTC.

At least ten counts were recorded for this clonotype. The rearrangement uses TRBV2 and TRBJ2-5; D is perhaps TRBD2 (5 bases). Germline CDR1 SNHLY, CDR2 FYNNEI. Deletions cut 7 bases from V and 4 bases from J, with 10 bases between. The CDR3 sequence is 12 residues long. For the CDR3, the DNA is TGTGCCAGCAAGTCGGGATTAGAGACCCAGTACTTC. The encoded protein is CASKSGLETQYF.

This clonotype occurred many times. The chain joins TRBV10-3 to TRBJ2-7, with a weak D call TRBD2 (6 bases). In germline, CDR1 is ENHRY, CDR2 SYGVKD. This CDR3 is built from 14 residues. Trimming took off 0 bases at V and 6 bases at J, with 12 bases between the two ends. The CDR3 sequence is CAISESGGRSEQYF. CDR3 coding DNA: TGTGCCATCAGTGAGTCGGGGGGACGTAGCGAGCAGTACTTC.

This clonotype was counted many times. The chain is built from TRBV28 and TRBJ1-1; 7 bases align to TRBD1. The V segment lost 6 bases and the J segment 0 bases; nucleotides outside the gene matches: 4. The CDR3 is 14 residues long. Germline lookup yields CDR1 MDHEN and CDR2 SYDVKM. For the CDR3, the DNA is TGTGCCAGCAGAAGGGACAGAATGAACACTGAAGCTTTCTTT. Its protein product is CASRRDRMNTEAFF.

This clonotype was counted many times. The rearrangement links TRBV28 to TRBJ1-2, with no clear D. Trimming took off 1 base at V and 8 bases at J, with 8 bases between the two ends. CDR1 MDHEN and CDR2 SYDVKM come from the germline V gene. The CDR3 runs 12 residues. The DNA for the CDR3 is TGTGCCAGCAGTTTATCGTTCAACGGCTACACCTTC. Residues: CASSLSFNGYTF.

Ten or more counts support this clonotype. The chain recombines TRBV7-9 with TRBJ2-5, with D perhaps matching TRBD2 (6 bases). This CDR3 is built from 12 residues. The V gene lost 10 bases and the J gene lost 2 bases, with 11 bases spanning the gap. Germline CDR1 is SEHNR and CDR2 is FQNEAQ (reference sequence). This CDR3 reads CAIPGTQETQYF. In nucleotides, the CDR3 is TGTGCCATACCCGGGACTCAAGAGACCCAGTACTTC.

This clonotype was detected ten times or more. The chain uses TRBV27 and TRBJ1-5; D is uncertain. CDR3 length: 15 amino acids. The V gene lost 5 bases and the J gene lost 0 bases, with 11 bases spanning the gap. The germline V gene has CDR1 MNHEY and CDR2 SMNVEV (reference sequence). CDR3 residues: CASSIHAYSNQPQHF. The CDR3 nucleotides read TGTGCCAGCAGTATACACGCTTATAGCAATCAGCCCCAGCATTTT.

This chain uses TRBV29-1 with TRBJ1-5; D gene uncertain. This CDR3 is 13 amino acids long. Germline CDR1 and CDR2: SQVTM and ANQGSEA. V was cut by 4 bases and J by 1 base, with 8 bases left in between. CDR3 DNA: TGCAGCGTTGTTTGGGAAAGCAATCAGCCCCAGCATTTT. Protein product: CSVVWESNQPQHF.

This clonotype was found many times. This chain connects TRBV10-3 to TRBJ2-2; 8 positions match TRBD1. The CDR3 spans 13 residues. Germline assignment: CDR1 ENHRY and CDR2 SYGVKD. Germline trimming cut 6 bases from V and 7 bases from J; bases unmatched to any gene: 4. DNA of the CDR3: TGTGCCATCAGCCCAGGGGGCAACGGGGAGCTGTTTTTT. As protein: CAISPGGNGELFF.

The table lists this clonotype with many counts. The V gene is TRBV19, the J gene TRBJ1-1; 10 positions match TRBD1. V shed 3 bases and J 4 bases; nucleotides not matched to a gene: 5. Per the germline V gene, CDR1 is LNHDA and CDR2 is SQIVND (reference sequence). The CDR3 runs 15 residues. CDR3 residues: CASSIGGQGITEAFF. As DNA, the CDR3 is TGTGCCAGTAGTATTGGGGGACAGGGGATCACTGAAGCTTTCTTT.

This clonotype has a count of ten or more. This chain joins TRBV7-3 and TRBJ2-6, with TRBD1 as a possible D gene (6 bases). Between the trimmed V and J ends, which lost 5 bases and 0 bases, there was a span of 11 bases. Per the germline V gene, CDR1 is SGHTA and CDR2 is FQGTGA. The CDR3 is made up of 16 amino acids. CDR3 DNA sequence: TGTGCCAGCAGCCCAGGACAGTACTCTGGGGCCAACGTCCTGACTTTC. It is translated as CASSPGQYSGANVLTF. The full variable domain, in which reference TRBV7-3 and TRBJ2-6 provide the parts outside the CDR3, is GAGVSQTPSNKVTEKGKYVELRCDPISGHTALYWYRQSLGQGPEFLIYFQGTGAADDSGLPNDRFFAVRPEGSVSTLKIQRTERGDSAVYLCASSPGQYSGANVLTFGAGSRLTVL.

This clonotype was observed a few times. The chain joins TRBV9 to TRBJ2-1; 8 bases map to TRBD2. From germline, CDR1 is SGDLS and CDR2 YYNGEE. V was clipped by 0 bases and J by 0 bases; unmatched bases: 8. This CDR3 contains 18 residues. CDR3 sequence reads: CASSVASSGLSSYNEQFF. The DNA of the CDR3 is TGTGCCAGCAGCGTAGCGTCTAGCGGGCTAAGCTCCTACAATGAGCAGTTCTTC. The full variable domain, with the rest looked up from reference TRBV9 and TRBJ2-1, is DSGVTQTPKHLITATGQRVTLRCSPRSGDLSVYWYQQSLDQGLQFLIQYYNGEERAKGNILERFSAQQFPDLHSELNLSSLELGDSALYFCASSVASSGLSSYNEQFFGPGTRLTVL.